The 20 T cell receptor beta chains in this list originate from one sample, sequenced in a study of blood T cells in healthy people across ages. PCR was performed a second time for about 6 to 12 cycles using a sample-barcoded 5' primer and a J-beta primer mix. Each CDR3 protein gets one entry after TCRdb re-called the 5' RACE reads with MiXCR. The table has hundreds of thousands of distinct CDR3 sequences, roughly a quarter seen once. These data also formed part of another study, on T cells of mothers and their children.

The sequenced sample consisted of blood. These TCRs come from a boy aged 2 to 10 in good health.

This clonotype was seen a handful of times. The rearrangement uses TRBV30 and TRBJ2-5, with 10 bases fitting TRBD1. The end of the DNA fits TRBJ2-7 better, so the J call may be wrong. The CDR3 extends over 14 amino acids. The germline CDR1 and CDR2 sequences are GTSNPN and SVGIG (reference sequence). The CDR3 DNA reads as TGTGCCTGGAGCACCGGGACAGGGGACTACGAGCAGTACTTC. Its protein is CAWSTGTGDYEQYF.

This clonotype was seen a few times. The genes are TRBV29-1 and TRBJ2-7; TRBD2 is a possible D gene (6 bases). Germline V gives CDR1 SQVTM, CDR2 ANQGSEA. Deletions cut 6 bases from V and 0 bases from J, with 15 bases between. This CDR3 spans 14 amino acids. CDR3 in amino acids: CSVYLATSSYEQYF. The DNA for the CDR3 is TGCAGCGTCTACCTAGCGACGAGCTCCTACGAGCAGTACTTC.

As DNA, the CDR3 is TGCAGTGCTAGAGAGGGATTCAAGCAGTACTTC. Its protein is CSAREGFKQYF. The genes are TRBV20-1 and TRBJ2-7; D remains unclear. CDR1 is DFQATT, CDR2 SNEGSKA, per germline (reference sequence). V gave up 0 bases and J gave up 8 bases, with 8 bases separating them. This CDR3 region has 11 residues.

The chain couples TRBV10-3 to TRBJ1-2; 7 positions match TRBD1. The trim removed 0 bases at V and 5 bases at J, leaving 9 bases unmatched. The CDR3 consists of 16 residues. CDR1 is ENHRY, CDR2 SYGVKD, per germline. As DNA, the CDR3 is TGTGCCATCAGTGAGTCCGGACAGGAAAATCCTTATGGCTACACCTTC. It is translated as CAISESGQENPYGYTF.

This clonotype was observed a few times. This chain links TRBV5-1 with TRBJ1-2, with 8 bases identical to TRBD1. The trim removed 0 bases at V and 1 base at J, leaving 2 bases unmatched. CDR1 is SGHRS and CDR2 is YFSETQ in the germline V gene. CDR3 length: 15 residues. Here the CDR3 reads CASSLGGQVNYGYTF. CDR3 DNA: TGCGCCAGCAGCTTGGGGGGACAGGTTAACTATGGCTACACCTTC.

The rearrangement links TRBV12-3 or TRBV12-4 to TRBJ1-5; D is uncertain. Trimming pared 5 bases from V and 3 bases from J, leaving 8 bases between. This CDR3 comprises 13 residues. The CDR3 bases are TGTGCCAGCAGTGGTGGTTACAATCAGCCCCAGCATTTT. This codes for CASSGGYNQPQHF.

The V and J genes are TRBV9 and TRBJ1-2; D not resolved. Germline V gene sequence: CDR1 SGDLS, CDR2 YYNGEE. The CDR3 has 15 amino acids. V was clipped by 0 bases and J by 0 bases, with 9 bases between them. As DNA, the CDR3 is TGTGCCAGCAGCGTAGGCGGGCTGTCTAACTATGGCTACACCTTC. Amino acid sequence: CASSVGGLSNYGYTF.

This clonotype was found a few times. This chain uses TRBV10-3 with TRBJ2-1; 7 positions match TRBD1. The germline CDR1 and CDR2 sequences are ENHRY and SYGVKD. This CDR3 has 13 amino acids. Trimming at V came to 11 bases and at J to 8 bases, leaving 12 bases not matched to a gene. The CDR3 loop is CAVGAGGMDEQFF. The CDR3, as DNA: TGTGCCGTCGGGGCAGGGGGTATGGATGAGCAGTTCTTC.

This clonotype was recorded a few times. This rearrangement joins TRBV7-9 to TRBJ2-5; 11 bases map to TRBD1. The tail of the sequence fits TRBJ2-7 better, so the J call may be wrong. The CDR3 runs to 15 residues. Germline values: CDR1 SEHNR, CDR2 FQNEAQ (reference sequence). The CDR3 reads CASSSRTGGYYEQYF. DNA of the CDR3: TGTGCCAGCAGCTCGCGGACAGGGGGCTACTACGAGCAGTACTTC.

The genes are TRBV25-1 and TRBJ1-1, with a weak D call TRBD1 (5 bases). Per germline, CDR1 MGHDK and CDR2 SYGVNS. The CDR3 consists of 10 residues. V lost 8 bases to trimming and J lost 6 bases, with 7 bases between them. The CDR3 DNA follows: TGTGCCAGCGGGGGGGCTGAAGCTTTCTTT. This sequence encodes CASGGAEAFF.

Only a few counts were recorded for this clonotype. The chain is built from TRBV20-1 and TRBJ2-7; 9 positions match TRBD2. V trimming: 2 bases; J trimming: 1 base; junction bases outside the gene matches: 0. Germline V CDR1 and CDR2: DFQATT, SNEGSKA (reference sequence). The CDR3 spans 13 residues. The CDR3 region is CSARLAGSYEQYF. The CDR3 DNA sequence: TGCAGTGCTAGACTAGCGGGGTCCTACGAGCAGTACTTC.

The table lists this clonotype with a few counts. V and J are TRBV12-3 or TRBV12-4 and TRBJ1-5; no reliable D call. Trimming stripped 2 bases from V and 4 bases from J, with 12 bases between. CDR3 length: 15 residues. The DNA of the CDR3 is TGTGCCAGCAGTTTATCGGCTCGTGGGAATCAGCCCCAGCATTTT. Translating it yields CASSLSARGNQPQHF.

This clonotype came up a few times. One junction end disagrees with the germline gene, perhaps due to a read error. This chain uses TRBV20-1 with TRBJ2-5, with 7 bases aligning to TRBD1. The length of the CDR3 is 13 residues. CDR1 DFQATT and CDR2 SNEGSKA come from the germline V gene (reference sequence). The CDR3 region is CSAHIGGSETRYF. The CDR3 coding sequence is TGCAGTGCTCACATAGGGGGCTCAGAGACCCGGTACTTC.

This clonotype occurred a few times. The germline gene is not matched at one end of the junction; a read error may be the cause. The CDR3 nucleotides are TGCGCCAGCAGCCAGGGGACAGCCTACGAGCAGTACTTC. It encodes CASSQGTAYEQYF. The chain combines TRBV3-1 with TRBJ2-7; TRBD1 matches at 7 bases. CDR3 length equals 13 residues. Germline V gene lookup returns CDR1 LGHDT and CDR2 YNNKEL (reference sequence).

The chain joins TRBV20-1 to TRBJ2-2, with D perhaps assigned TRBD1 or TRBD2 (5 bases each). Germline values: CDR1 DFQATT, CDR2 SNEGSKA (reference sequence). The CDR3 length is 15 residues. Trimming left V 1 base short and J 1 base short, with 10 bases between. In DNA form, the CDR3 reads TGCAGTGCTAGAGGGCCGGGACGGAACACCGGGGAGCTGTTTTTT. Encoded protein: CSARGPGRNTGELFF.

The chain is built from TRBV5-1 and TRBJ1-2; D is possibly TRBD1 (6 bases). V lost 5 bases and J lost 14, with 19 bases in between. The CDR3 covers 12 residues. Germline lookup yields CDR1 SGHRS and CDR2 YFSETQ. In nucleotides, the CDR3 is TGCGCCAGCAGTCGGGACATGGCCTCCTGTACCTTC. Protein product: CASSRDMASCTF. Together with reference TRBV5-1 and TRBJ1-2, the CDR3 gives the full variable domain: KAGVTQTPRYLIKTRGQQVTLSCSPISGHRSVSWYQQTPGQGLQFLFEYFSETQRNKGNFPGRFSGRQFSNSRSEMNVSTLELGDSALYLCASSRDMASCTFGSGTRLTVV.

The DNA of the CDR3 is TGTGCCAGCAGCAAACCGGGACAGTACTACGAGCAGTACTTC. It translates to CASSKPGQYYEQYF. The chain combines TRBV28 with TRBJ2-7; 7 nucleotides align to TRBD1. This CDR3 has 14 amino acids. Germline CDR1 is MDHEN and CDR2 is SYDVKM. Trimming at V came to 6 bases and at J to 3 bases, leaving 8 bases not matched to a gene.

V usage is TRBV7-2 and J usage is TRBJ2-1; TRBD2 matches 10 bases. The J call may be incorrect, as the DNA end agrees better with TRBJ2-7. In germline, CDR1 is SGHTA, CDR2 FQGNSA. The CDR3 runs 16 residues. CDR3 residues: CASSSTLLAGSYEQYF. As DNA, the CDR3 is TGTGCCAGCAGCTCAACTCTACTAGCGGGATCCTACGAGCAGTACTTC.

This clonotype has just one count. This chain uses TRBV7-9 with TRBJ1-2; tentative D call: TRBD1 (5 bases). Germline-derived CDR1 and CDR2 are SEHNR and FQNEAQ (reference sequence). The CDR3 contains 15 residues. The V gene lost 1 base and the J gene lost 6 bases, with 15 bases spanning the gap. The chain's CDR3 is CASSLGGELSDGYTF. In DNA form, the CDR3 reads TGTGCCAGCAGCTTAGGAGGGGAACTCAGCGATGGCTACACCTTC.

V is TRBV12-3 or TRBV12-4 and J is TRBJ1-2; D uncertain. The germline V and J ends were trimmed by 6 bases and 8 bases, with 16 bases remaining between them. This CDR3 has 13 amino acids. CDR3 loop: CASSQPADNGYTF. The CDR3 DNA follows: TGTGCCAGCAGCCAGCCCGCAGATAACGGCTACACCTTC.